The next 11 T cell receptor beta chains were all read from a single sample in a study of shared clonotypes between healthy human individuals. The protocol was immunoSEQ multiplex PCR, while the TCRdb copy is restricted to in-frame clones and leaves out a portion. Here the sample spans millions of clones, more than 80% being singletons. The sequenced material came from naive CD4+ T cells sorted from blood. Indicated subset: CD45RA+ positively selected. The receptors here all came from a man between 18 and 35 years old in good health.

The chain links TRBV9 to TRBJ1-2; 9 bases match TRBD1. CDR3 size: 15 residues. V was clipped by 4 bases and J by 4 bases; unmatched bases: 8. The germline V gene encodes CDR1 SGDLS and CDR2 YYNGEE. The CDR3 sequence: CASSSYRGRIYGYTF. The CDR3 region has the DNA TGTGCCAGCAGCTCTTACAGGGGGCGCATCTATGGCTACACCTTC.

The V gene is TRBV28, the J gene TRBJ1-6; D unclear. This CDR3 is 14 amino acids long. Deletions cut 2 bases from V and 9 bases from J, with 11 bases between. CDR1 and CDR2 from the germline V gene are MDHEN and SYDVKM. The CDR3 loop is CASSLDRARSPLHF. For the CDR3, the DNA is TGTGCCAGCAGTTTAGACCGCGCCCGTTCACCCCTCCACTTT.

V gene TRBV5-6 combines with J gene TRBJ2-1; D gene unclear. Trimming took 3 bases from V and 1 from J, leaving 11 bases between them. Germline V gene data show CDR1 as SGHDT and CDR2 as YYEEEE. This CDR3 is built from 15 residues. The CDR3: CASSSWIPSYNEQFF. CDR3 sequence (DNA): TGTGCCAGCAGCTCTTGGATCCCGTCCTACAATGAGCAGTTCTTC.

The chain employs TRBV5-1 and TRBJ2-6, with D possibly TRBD1 on 7 matching bases. With 1 base removed from V and 2 bases from J, the gap between germline ends came to 13 bases. In germline, CDR1 is SGHRS, CDR2 YFSETQ. This CDR3 has 17 amino acids. Here the CDR3 DNA reads TGCGCCAGCAGCTTGTTGGAGGGGGCCCCTGGGGCCAACGTCCTGACTTTC. It yields the protein CASSLLEGAPGANVLTF.

This clone was recorded only once. The chain couples TRBV5-1 to TRBJ2-7; D not resolved. This CDR3 is 14 amino acids long. Germline V gene data show CDR1 as SGHRS and CDR2 as YFSETQ. V dropped 1 base and J dropped 1 base, with 9 bases sitting between them. This CDR3 reads CASSLNTQSYEQYF. The CDR3 bases are TGCGCCAGCAGCTTGAATACACAGTCCTACGAGCAGTACTTC. Based on the CDR3 plus reference TRBV5-1 and TRBJ2-7, the full variable domain is KAGVTQTPRYLIKTRGQQVTLSCSPISGHRSVSWYQQTPGQGLQFLFEYFSETQRNKGNFPGRFSGRQFSNSRSEMNVSTLELGDSALYLCASSLNTQSYEQYFGPGTRLTVT.

V is TRBV18 and J is TRBJ2-7, with D possibly TRBD1 on 5 matching bases. V was trimmed by 4 bases and J by 3 bases, leaving 13 bases between them. Looked up from germline, CDR1 is KGHSH and CDR2 is LQKENI. The CDR3 runs 14 residues. The CDR3 sequence: CASSLGQENYEQYF. CDR3 sequence (DNA): TGTGCCAGCTCACTCGGACAAGAGAACTACGAGCAGTACTTC. The full variable domain, its missing parts supplied by reference TRBV18 and TRBJ2-7, is NAGVMQNPRHLVRRRGQEARLRCSPMKGHSHVYWYRQLPEEGLKFMVYLQKENIIDESGMPKERFSAEFPKEGPSILRIQQVVRGDSAAYFCASSLGQENYEQYFGPGTRLTVT.

V usage is TRBV23-1 and J usage is TRBJ2-5; D is unresolved. TRBV23-1 is known as an ORF, though its function is uncertain. The CDR3 contains 13 residues. Trimming pared 4 bases from V and 7 bases from J, leaving 13 bases between. Written as DNA, the CDR3 is TGCGCCAGCAGTCCTAGGAAGGTCGGGACCCAGTACTTC. Translated, it gives CASSPRKVGTQYF.

The chain has TRBV4-3 and TRBJ2-3, with TRBD1 matching 7 bases. This CDR3 contains 15 residues. CDR1 is LGHNA, CDR2 YSLEER, per germline. V trimming: 2 bases; J trimming: 1 base; junction bases outside the gene matches: 3. CDR3 nucleotide sequence: TGCGCCAGCAGCCAAACAGGGGACCGCACAGATACGCAGTATTTT. Amino acids: CASSQTGDRTDTQYF.

The J gene is TRBJ2-7, the V gene TRBV30; either TRBD1 or TRBD2 may fit D (5 bases each). The germline V gene has CDR1 GTSNPN and CDR2 SVGIG (reference sequence). Trimming removed 4 bases at V and 7 bases at J, with 14 bases between. This CDR3 is built from 12 residues. CDR3 region: CAWNWGAGEQYF. DNA of the CDR3: TGTGCCTGGAATTGGGGCGCGGGTGAGCAGTACTTC. The full variable domain, completed using reference TRBV30 and TRBJ2-7, is SQTIHQWPATLVQPVGSPLSLECTVEGTSNPNLYWYRQAAGRGLQLLFYSVGIGQISSEVPQNLSASRPQDRQFILSSKKLLLSDSGFYLCAWNWGAGEQYFGPGTRLTVT.

This chain connects TRBV11-3 to TRBJ2-1; D remains ambiguous. This CDR3 region has 15 residues. Trimming removed 1 base at V and 9 bases at J, with 16 bases between. Germline values: CDR1 SGHNT, CDR2 YENEEA. CDR3 DNA: TGTGCCAGCAGCTTAGCCTCCGGAACGTCCGGTGAGCAGTTCTTC. Its protein product is CASSLASGTSGEQFF.

J is TRBJ2-7 and V is TRBV3-2; the tabulated D call, TRBD1, remains unverified against the DNA. TRBV3-2 is flagged as a pseudogene. The CDR3 loop spans 9 amino acids. CDR3 in amino acids: CASSNEQYF. The CDR3, as DNA: TGTGCCAGCTCAAACGAGCAGTACTTC.